A selection of T cell receptor beta chains follows, all from one sample in a study of T-cell reconstitution after alpha-beta-depleted transplantation in children. TCRdb recomputed calls from the PCR reads with MiXCR, one row per CDR3 protein. Among about 980,000 distinct CDR3 sequences, 25% to 35% were seen once, and the ten largest hold around 30%. The source material was PBMCs, mostly from graft donor cells, sampled 360 days after TCRalphabeta/CD19-depleted stem cell transplant. The source is a boy less than two years old who had a stem cell transplant for SCID, so the T cells may come from the graft donor. CDR3s include the opening cysteine and the closing phenylalanine or tryptophan. Each record gives: D gene, V gene, J gene, clone size, CDR3 protein, CDR3 DNA. A D gene is named only where the DNA matches it firmly. Clone sizes are given selectively: once, few, many, or a class where the clone is expanded.

>TRBD2|TRBV4-1|TRBJ2-5|few
CASSQEPAGAPETQYF
TGCGCCAGCAGCCAAGAGCCAGCGGGGGCCCCGGAGACCCAGTACTTC
>.|TRBV20-1|TRBJ1-1|few
CSARGFYTEAFF
TGCAGTGCTAGAGGGTTCTACACTGAAGCTTTCTTT
>.|TRBV29-1|TRBJ1-1|few
CSGVTTVNTEAFF
TGCAGCGGCGTCACCACCGTGAACACTGAAGCTTTCTTT
>TRBD1|TRBV20-1|TRBJ1-3|.
CSASHSPDRVGLSSGNTIYF
TGCAGTGCTAGTCATTCCCCGGACAGGGTGGGGTTGAGCTCTGGAAACACCATATATTTT
>.|TRBV5-1|TRBJ2-5|few
CASSSSGGLWSQETQYF
TGCGCCAGCAGCTCTTCGGGGGGCCTCTGGAGCCAAGAGACCCAGTACTTC
>.|TRBV7-2|TRBJ2-1|few
CASTTRQRTYNEQFF
TGTGCCAGCACGACGCGCCAGAGAACGTACAATGAGCAGTTCTTC
>.|TRBV20-1|TRBJ1-3|.
CSARPGGNTIYF
TGCAGTGCTAGACCGGGGGGAAACACCATATATTTT
>.|TRBV6-1|TRBJ2-1|few
CASTPPGGAYNEQFF
TGTGCCAGCACCCCCCCAGGGGGGGCCTACAATGAGCAGTTCTTC
>TRBD2|TRBV6-2/TRBV6-3|TRBJ2-1|.
CASSKGRGTSGVNEQFF
TGTGCCAGCAGTAAGGGGAGAGGGACTAGCGGGGTCAATGAGCAGTTCTTC
>TRBD2|TRBV18|TRBJ2-1|.
CASSPRTSGYNEQFF
TGTGCCAGCTCACCAAGGACTAGCGGCTACAATGAGCAGTTCTTC
>.|TRBV29-1|TRBJ2-7|.
CSVKDDSYEQYF
TGCAGCGTGAAGGACGACTCCTACGAGCAGTACTTC
>.|TRBV29-1|TRBJ2-1|many
CSGRRSGRSSYNEQFF
TGCAGCGGCCGTAGGAGCGGGCGGAGCTCCTACAATGAGCAGTTCTTC